Described below is a single T cell receptor beta chain sequence and its context. The clone's antigen remains unknown. No much larger clone is present one base from it, and per-base qualities are unavailable. The sample originates from a study of circulating and synovial CD4+ cells in juvenile arthritis (dated by TCRdb to the mid-2010s). About the investigation overall: Within each patient, the TCRbeta CDR3 repertoires of synovial CD4 T cells, bulk blood CD4 T cells and circulating HLA-DR+ CD4 T cells were compared. The goal of the repertoire sequencing was to confirm that synovial clonotypes were enriched in a circulating synovial-like CD4 T cell subset.

For this chain, trimming is 7 bases at the V end and 2 bases at the J end, and the number of junction bases without a gene match is 8. The CDR1 and CDR2 encoded by the germline V gene (reference sequence) are LNHDA and SQIVND. The CDR3 covers 15 residues, taking in both the cysteine and the phenylalanine. Only the CDR3 region is kept as DNA, spanning 45 bases read in frame from base 1. Overall study outcomes, separate from this receptor: Lower diversity was observed in synovial and circulating pathogenic-like lymphocyte repertoires than in bulk blood CD4 repertoires, and some CPL samples were found to be as oligoclonal as synovium. Overlap with synovium increased with sequencing depth, so measured shared-clonotype fractions likely underestimated the full repertoire overlap. Circulating pathogenic-like lymphocytes were found to cluster with synovial T cells, and a substantially higher fraction of CDR3 sequences was shared with synovium by circulating pathogenic-like lymphocytes than by bulk blood. The difference between circulating pathogenic-like lymphocytes and bulk blood T cells was not detected by traditional Vbeta family usage analysis. CPL and bulk blood CD4 samples differed in T cell genome counts by at least an order of magnitude, so sample-size effects were addressed.

The method behind the library was the immunoSEQ multiplex PCR assay. An external provider performed TCRbeta CDR3 sequencing as a commercial service. The authors' analysis ran thus. The analyses relied on productive nucleotide sequences along with amino acid sequences obtained through in silico translation. Diversity was measured with Renyi entropy across alpha values, using the median of 200 repeated subsamples to equalise sample size. Pairwise repertoire distance was calculated as one minus the Chao-modified Jaccard index, correcting for under-sampling, and used for clustering. Frequency-weighted overlap with synovial clonotypes was calculated across 200 sample sizes, using 200 draws without replacement for each, and the value reported was the one at the size of the smaller sample. Held by TCRdb, this immuneACCESS table contains in-frame sequences only and omits some clones. Under half of the omission traces to an unresolved V gene where checked; the cause of the rest is unknown. Clonal size and the V and J genes are those of that table, whereas D and trimming came from the DNA. This sample comprises approximately 3,700 clones, over 70% of them detected only once. The top ten clones comprise roughly 3.3% of the sample.

Donors of the sequenced samples were patients with active juvenile idiopathic arthritis. Cells were sorted immediately after thawing, with dead cells excluded using Live/Dead Fixable Near-IR Stain. The source is a human donor with juvenile idiopathic arthritis. Input material: CD4+ T cells from synovial fluid. The chain uses TRBV19 and TRBJ2-3; a stretch of 8 junction bases matches TRBD2. CDR3 reads: CASTLSGTPTDTQYF. The nucleotide sequence is TGTGCCAGTACGCTTAGCGGGACCCCCACAGATACGCAGTATTTT.